This section outlines one T cell receptor beta chain sequence together with its context. This entry is derived from a study of identical twins. Unmatched junction bases numbered 9, after V lost 3 bases and J lost 5 bases. Per germline, CDR1 SQVTM and CDR2 ANQGSEA. The CDR3 contains 14 residues. TCRdb itself ran the 5' RACE reads through MiXCR, one entry per CDR3 protein. This table has some 500,000 distinct CDR3 sequences, 20% to 25% appearing once. The sample was also linked to a second study, of T cells expressing NK-cell markers.

This sequence was found in a woman aged 18-29 years in good health. V usage is TRBV29-1 and J usage is TRBJ1-1; 7 positions match TRBD1. The sample consisted of CD4+ T cells sorted from blood. The CDR3 spells CSVDRDRARTEAFF. The DNA for the CDR3 is TGCAGCGTTGATAGAGACAGGGCCCGGACTGAAGCTTTCTTT.